This T cell receptor beta chain was observed in a study of T cell repertoires in cytomegalovirus infection. Findings of the study overall: The study found HLA-C-restricted CMV-specific TCR beta clonotypes dominating the ex vivo response.

This clonotype was found a few times. As yet, its antigen is unknown. TCRdb re-derived calls from the reads in MiXCR, one entry per CDR3 protein. The sample records about 500,000 distinct CDR3 sequences, around a third being singletons. This specimen was cultured PBMCs, taken from culture after CMV antigen stimulation. The source is a human donor in good health (CMV status not recorded). Some clones in this sample may be carry-over from other donors' samples.

The CDR3 here is CASSFAAANTGELFF. Here the CDR3 DNA reads TGCGCCAGCAGCTTCGCAGCGGCAAACACCGGGGAGCTGTTTTTT. This chain uses TRBV5-1 with TRBJ2-2; D is perhaps TRBD2 (5 bases). The V gene lost 2 bases and the J gene lost 2 bases, with 10 bases spanning the gap. The CDR3 contains 15 residues. The V gene's germline CDR1 is SGHRS and CDR2 YFSETQ.